This T cell receptor beta chain appears in the sequencing data of a study of blood T cells in healthy people across ages. At the level of the study: In model experiments, template switching was able to capture about one barcoded beta molecule for every two T cells that were present.

With a J-beta primer mix and a sample-barcoded 5' primer, a second PCR ran about 7 to 12 cycles. Using its own MiXCR run on the 5' RACE reads, TCRdb lists one record per CDR3 protein. The sample shows some 880,000 distinct CDR3 sequences, approximately 35% of them seen only once. Findings and caveats of the study: Long-lived and aged donors differed, with more naive CD4+ cells and higher diversity in the long-lived.

This clonotype appeared a few times. Its antigen remains unidentified. After removal of 6 bases from V and 7 bases from J, the junction contained 11 bases not matched to a gene. Germline CDR1 DFQATT, CDR2 SNEGSKA (reference sequence). The CDR3 has 13 amino acids. Each donor gave ten milliliters of peripheral blood. The sample taken for sequencing was blood. The clonotype was recovered from a man in his late teens or twenties in good health. The chain links TRBV20-1 to TRBJ1-1, with TRBD1 matching over 7 bases. The CDR3: CSARGTGTGEAFF. CDR3 in DNA: TGCAGTGCCAGGGGGACGGGGACCGGTGAAGCTTTCTTT.